One T cell receptor beta chain is described in this entry. CDR3 length: 16 amino acids. Germline trimming cut 6 bases from V and 2 bases from J; bases unmatched to any gene: 10. Germline assignment: CDR1 MNHEY and CDR2 SVGAGI. TCRdb called the RT-PCR reads again in MiXCR, with one record for every CDR3 protein. This repertoire shows almost 700,000 distinct CDR3 sequences, 12% to 15% found once; its top ten account for roughly 3.6%. Material: memory CD4+ T cells from blood. The receptor's source is a female donor in good health, serving as a healthy control. The chain uses TRBV6-5 and TRBJ1-5; 7 bases align to TRBD1. DNA of the CDR3: TGTGCCAGCAGCTCGACAGGGATTAAGGGCAATCAGCCCCAGCATTTT. It is translated as CASSSTGIKGNQPQHF.